These T cell receptor beta chains were read from a single sample in a study of T cell changes during pregnancy in multiple sclerosis. Method: immunoSEQ multiplex PCR; TCRdb's copy keeps in-frame clones and lacks some. The sample gives around 120,000 clones, approximately 91% of which show up once; 3.5% is in the top ten. The sample was peripheral blood, taken after pregnancy. The receptors come from a female donor with multiple sclerosis, enrolled in a pregnancy study. The CDR3 runs from the conserved cysteine through the conserved F or W. D genes are given only for firm matches. Rows give clone size only sometimes, using once, few, many, or a class for an expanded clone.

clone size	D gene	J gene	V gene	CDR3 protein	CDR3 DNA
once	-	TRBJ1-1	TRBV4-1	CASSQDSTLIMNTEAFF	TGCGCCAGCAGCCAAGATTCGACACTGATTATGAACACTGAAGCTTTCTTT
once	-	TRBJ1-1	TRBV7-2	CASSFVEGNTEAFF	TGTGCCAGCAGCTTCGTGGAGGGGAACACTGAAGCTTTCTTT
-	-	TRBJ2-6	TRBV4-1	CASRPVGLSSGANVLTF	TGCGCCAGCAGACCTGTGGGGCTTAGCTCTGGGGCCAACGTCCTGACTTTC
-	TRBD1	TRBJ2-3	TRBV5-1	CASGHITKPGQDTDTQYF	TGCGCCAGCGGTCACATCACCAAACCGGGACAGGACACAGATACGCAGTATTTT
-	-	TRBJ1-1	TRBV5-1	CASSLVVGNTEAFF	TGCGCCAGCAGCTTGGTTGTCGGGAACACTGAAGCTTTCTTT
-	-	TRBJ1-6	TRBV5-4	CASSSSRAHSPLHF	TGTGCCAGCAGCTCCTCGAGAGCCCACTCACCCCTCCACTTT
few	-	TRBJ1-2	TRBV7-9	CASSDQGNGYTF	TGTGCCAGCAGCGACCAGGGTAATGGCTACACCTTC
-	-	TRBJ2-7	TRBV7-2	CASSLYASEQYF	TGTGCCAGCAGCTTATACGCGAGCGAGCAGTACTTC
once	-	TRBJ2-1	TRBV30	CAWGGGFNEQFF	TGTGCCTGGGGGGGAGGATTTAATGAGCAGTTCTTC
-	-	TRBJ2-7	TRBV14	CASSQGVARSYEQYF	TGTGCCAGCAGCCAAGGGGTAGCGCGCTCCTACGAGCAGTACTTC
-	-	TRBJ2-5	TRBV5-4	CASTPTGGARSKETQYF	TGTGCCAGCACCCCCACGGGGGGCGCGAGATCCAAAGAGACCCAGTACTTC
-	-	TRBJ1-6	TRBV18	CASSPVSYSPLHF	TGTGCCAGCTCACCAGTTTCGTATTCACCCCTCCACTTT
once	TRBD1	TRBJ2-2	TRBV30	CAWGLGDRDTGELFF	TGTGCCTGGGGATTAGGGGACAGGGACACCGGGGAGCTGTTTTTT
-	TRBD1	TRBJ2-2	TRBV4-2	CASSQDGQGANTGELFF	TGTGCCAGCAGCCAAGATGGACAGGGGGCAAACACCGGGGAGCTGTTTTTT
-	-	TRBJ2-5	TRBV10-2	CASTPGSLETQYF	TGCGCCAGCACCCCAGGCTCGTTGGAGACCCAGTACTTC
-	-	TRBJ1-2	TRBV9	CASSVAGIPLMGGYTF	TGTGCCAGCAGCGTAGCTGGCATACCCCTGATGGGCGGCTACACCTTC
-	TRBD1	TRBJ2-7	TRBV5-1	CASSAGQAAYEQYF	TGCGCCAGCAGCGCCGGACAGGCCGCCTACGAGCAGTACTTC
-	-	TRBJ2-1	TRBV4-2	CASSQAVIATGGNEQFF	TGTGCCAGCAGCCAAGCAGTCATTGCCACCGGAGGCAATGAGCAGTTCTTC
few	-	TRBJ1-1	TRBV28	CASSVQFEAFF	TGTGCCAGCAGTGTTCAATTTGAAGCTTTCTTT
-	TRBD1	TRBJ1-1	TRBV27	CASRGSGGLNEAFF	TGTGCCAGCAGGGGATCAGGGGGGCTGAATGAAGCTTTCTTT
once	TRBD1	TRBJ1-6	TRBV2	CASSELIFSDRVVASPLHF	TGTGCCAGCAGTGAGTTAATTTTCTCGGACAGGGTGGTTGCTTCACCCCTCCACTTT
-	-	TRBJ1-1	TRBV4-2	CASSQGVQGVGTEAFF	TGTGCCAGCAGCCAAGGTGTACAGGGAGTTGGGACTGAAGCTTTCTTT
-	-	TRBJ1-2	TRBV6-5	CASSYSPGRYGYTF	TGTGCCAGCAGTTACTCGCCAGGCCGCTATGGCTACACCTTC
-	TRBD1	TRBJ2-1	TRBV7-9	CASSWLGGHEQFF	TGTGCCAGCAGCTGGTTAGGGGGCCATGAGCAGTTCTTC
once	TRBD1	TRBJ2-7	TRBV5-6	CASSLEQGKYEQYF	TGTGCCAGCAGCTTGGAACAGGGGAAATACGAGCAGTACTTC
-	-	TRBJ1-2	TRBV6-5	CASSYSSGNYGYTF	TGTGCCAGCAGTTACTCGTCAGGGAACTATGGCTACACCTTC